These 13 T cell receptor beta chains originate from one sample sequenced in a study of shared clonotypes between healthy human individuals. Repertoires were generated with immunoSEQ multiplex PCR, while TCRdb's copy carries only in-frame clones and drops some. Seen here are some 1.1 million clones, roughly 80% observed once, and the top ten hold 0.89%. Sample: memory CD4+ T cells from PBMCs. Subset specified: CD45RA-negative fraction. The receptors stem from a man younger than 35 in good health. Some clones in this sample may be carry-over from other donors' samples.

The J gene is TRBJ2-3, the V gene TRBV4-1; the D gene is possibly TRBD1 (5 bases). The CDR3 consists of 19 residues. Trimming stripped 4 bases from V and 4 bases from J, with 27 bases between. The V gene's germline CDR1 is MGHRA and CDR2 YSYEKL. In DNA, the CDR3 is TGCGCCAGCAGCCCCAATTTGGGGCACAGGCCCTTAGGCGCAGATACGCAGTATTTT. Protein sequence: CASSPNLGHRPLGADTQYF.

To note about this clone: Other DNA sequences within the sample encode an identical CDR3. This chain links TRBV15 with TRBJ1-2; the D is unclear. Germline CDR1 and CDR2: LNHNV and YYDKDF (reference sequence). Deletions cut 0 bases from V and 6 bases from J, with 8 bases between. CDR3 size: 13 residues. The CDR3 protein is CATSRDQRDGYTF. The CDR3 DNA reads TGTGCCACCAGCAGAGATCAGCGGGATGGCTACACCTTC.

This chain connects TRBV30 to TRBJ2-1, with 9 nucleotides matching TRBD2. CDR3 length: 16 residues. Losses at the gene ends were 3 bases for V and 2 bases for J; bases not matched to a gene: 8. Germline loops: CDR1 GTSNPN, CDR2 SVGIG (reference sequence). CDR3 in amino acids: CAWREGLARTYNEQFF. Written as DNA, the CDR3 is TGTGCCTGGAGGGAAGGACTAGCGAGAACCTACAATGAGCAGTTCTTC. The variable domain in full, completed from reference TRBV30 and TRBJ2-1, reads SQTIHQWPATLVQPVGSPLSLECTVEGTSNPNLYWYRQAAGRGLQLLFYSVGIGQISSEVPQNLSASRPQDRQFILSSKKLLLSDSGFYLCAWREGLARTYNEQFFGPGTRLTVL.

The chain couples TRBV5-1 to TRBJ2-1; no clear D gene. Germline assignment: CDR1 SGHRS and CDR2 YFSETQ. Trimming left V 7 bases short and J 5 bases short, with 13 bases between. This CDR3 is built from 13 residues. DNA of the CDR3: TGCGCCAGCGAGTTAGGACCAAACAATGAGCAGTTCTTC. Amino acid sequence: CASELGPNNEQFF.

The rearrangement links TRBV28 to TRBJ2-7; 8 bases align to TRBD2. Per the germline V gene, CDR1 is MDHEN and CDR2 is SYDVKM. V lost 6 bases to trimming and J lost 7 bases; unmatched junction nucleotides: 14. This CDR3 comprises 15 residues. CDR3 loop: CASRLGERETGEQYF. CDR3 DNA sequence: TGTGCCAGCAGGCTCGGTGAGCGGGAGACGGGGGAGCAGTACTTC. Variable domain in full (rest from reference TRBV28 and TRBJ2-7): DVKVTQSSRYLVKRTGEKVFLECVQDMDHENMFWYRQDPGLGLRLIYFSYDVKMKEKGDIPEGYSVSREKKERFSLILESASTNQTSMYLCASRLGERETGEQYFGPGTRLTVT.

Here the CDR3 DNA reads TGTGCCAGCAGTTTCACTGGCGGGAGCGCCACCGGGGAGCTGTTTTTT. It yields the protein CASSFTGGSATGELFF. The V call is TRBV6-6, the J call TRBJ2-2, with TRBD2 matching over 7 bases. Per the germline V gene, CDR1 is MNHNY and CDR2 is SVGAGI (reference sequence). V dropped 4 bases and J dropped 4; count of bases not matched to a gene: 9. The CDR3 totals 16 residues.

The table lists this clone with a few counts. V and J are TRBV5-8 and TRBJ2-2, with unresolved D. Germline CDR1 reads SGHTS; CDR2 reads YDEGEE. Trimming shortened V by 3 bases and J by 10 bases, and 10 bases separated the two germline ends. The CDR3 length is 12 residues. The CDR3 coding sequence is TGTGCCAGCAGCTGGCCCCACACGGAGCTGTTTTTT. Its protein is CASSWPHTELFF. Using reference TRBV5-8 and TRBJ2-2 for the parts outside the CDR3, the full variable domain is EAGVTQSPTHLIKTRGQQATLRCSPISGHTSVYWYQQALGLGLQFLLWYDEGEERNRGNFPPRFSGRQFPNYSSELNVNALELEDSALYLCASSWPHTELFFGEGSRLTVL.

The V gene is TRBV7-2, the J gene TRBJ1-2; possible D gene TRBD1, 5 bases. V dropped 2 bases and J dropped 7 bases, with 11 bases sitting between them. This CDR3 has 13 amino acids. CDR1 and CDR2 from the germline V gene are SGHTA and FQGNSA. In nucleotides, the CDR3 is TGTGCCAGCAGCTTATATGTGCAGGGTGGCTACACCTTC. Protein sequence: CASSLYVQGGYTF.

The chain carries TRBV7-3 and TRBJ2-1; no definite D call. The CDR3 consists of 16 residues. CDR1 and CDR2 (germline): SGHTA, FQGTGA. V dropped 3 bases and J dropped 0 bases, with 12 bases sitting between them. The CDR3 loop reads CASSFQGGSSYNEQFF. The CDR3 nucleotides are TGTGCCAGCAGCTTTCAAGGCGGCAGCTCCTACAATGAGCAGTTCTTC.

The gene calls are TRBV30 and TRBJ2-3; possibly TRBD1 for D (6 bases). The CDR3 has 13 amino acids. Trimming pared 8 bases from V and 6 bases from J, leaving 18 bases between. Germline V gene lookup returns CDR1 GTSNPN and CDR2 SVGIG (reference sequence). The DNA of the CDR3 is TGTGCCCTGGGGCAGGGGCCCCCCGATACGCAGTATTTT. This codes for CALGQGPPDTQYF.

This clone has just a few counts. The CDR3 nucleotides read TGTGCCAGTAGTATGGACAGCTACACAGATACGCAGTATTTT. Encoded protein: CASSMDSYTDTQYF. The chain couples TRBV19 to TRBJ2-3; possibly TRBD1 for D (6 bases). The CDR3 length is 14 residues. The V end lost 3 bases, the J end lost 2 bases, and 9 bases lay between the germline ends. The V gene's germline CDR1 is LNHDA and CDR2 SQIVND (reference sequence). Based on the CDR3 plus reference TRBV19 and TRBJ2-3, the full variable domain is DGGITQSPKYLFRKEGQNVTLSCEQNLNHDAMYWYRQDPGQGLRLIYYSQIVNDFQKGDIAEGYSVSREKKESFPLTVTSAQKNPTAFYLCASSMDSYTDTQYFGPGTRLTVL.

J is TRBJ2-7 and V is TRBV6-1; possible D gene TRBD2, 6 bases. The CDR3 is 14 amino acids. CDR1 is MNHNS and CDR2 is SASEGT in the germline V gene. Trimming removed 8 bases from V and 0 bases from J, with 14 bases in between. The CDR3 region is CASSGEISSYEQYF. The DNA for the CDR3 is TGTGCCAGCTCGGGGGAGATCAGCTCCTACGAGCAGTACTTC.

The chain combines TRBV11-3 with TRBJ2-5; D could derive from TRBD1 or TRBD2 (5 bases each). Trimming left V 5 bases short and J 2 bases short, with 15 bases between. This CDR3 region has 15 residues. Germline values: CDR1 SGHNT, CDR2 YENEEA. The CDR3 nucleotides read TGTGCCAGCAGCCCCGGGGACCCCGAGCAAGAGACCCAGTACTTC. This translates into CASSPGDPEQETQYF.